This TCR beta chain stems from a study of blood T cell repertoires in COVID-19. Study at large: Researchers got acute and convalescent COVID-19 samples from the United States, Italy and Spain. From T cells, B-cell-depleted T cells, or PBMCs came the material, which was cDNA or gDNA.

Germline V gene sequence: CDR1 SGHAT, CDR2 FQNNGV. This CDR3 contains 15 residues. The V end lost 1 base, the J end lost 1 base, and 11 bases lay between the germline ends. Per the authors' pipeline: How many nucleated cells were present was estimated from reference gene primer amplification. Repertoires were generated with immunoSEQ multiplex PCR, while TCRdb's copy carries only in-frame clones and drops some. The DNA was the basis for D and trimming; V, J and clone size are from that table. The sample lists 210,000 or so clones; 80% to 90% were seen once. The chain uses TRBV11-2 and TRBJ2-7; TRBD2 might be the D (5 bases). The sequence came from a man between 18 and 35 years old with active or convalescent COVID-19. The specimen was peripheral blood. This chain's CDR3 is CASSLVVGDSYEQYF. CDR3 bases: TGTGCCAGCAGCTTAGTCGTCGGGGATTCCTACGAGCAGTACTTC.